The rows below give T cell receptor beta chains drawn from one sample of a study of tumor and adjacent non-tumor tissue in lung cancer. MiXCR, run by TCRdb on the multiplex PCR reads, gives a single entry per CDR3 protein. This table has under 150,000 distinct CDR3 sequences, over 65% appearing once. Material for sequencing was lung tumor tissue. These receptors were collected from a man aged 25 to 45 with non-small cell lung cancer. Both conserved end residues are part of each CDR3. A D gene is named only where the DNA matches it firmly. A row's size may be missing; if present it is once, few, many or a size class.

j_call d_call v_call clone_size cdr3_nt cdr3_aa
TRBJ2-1 TRBD1 TRBV24-1 once TGTACCGCCAGTGATTTCGGACAGGGGGGAAATGAGCAGTTCTTC CTASDFGQGGNEQFF
TRBJ1-1 - TRBV29-1 many TGCAGCGTTGAGGGAGCGGGGGGGGGCGTGGTCACTGAAGCTTTCTTT CSVEGAGGGVVTEAFF
TRBJ1-1 - TRBV20-1 - TGCAGTGCTGGAGAAGGAGGGAATACTGAAGCTTTCTTT CSAGEGGNTEAFF
TRBJ1-1 TRBD1 TRBV5-1 few TGCGCCAGCGGACAGGGGGGGCAGAACACTGAAGCTTTCTTT CASGQGGQNTEAFF
TRBJ2-5 - TRBV20-1 many TGCAGTGCTAGCGAGTCTCTCGCTGAGACCCAGTACTTC CSASESLAETQYF
TRBJ2-3 - TRBV5-6 - TGTACCAGTAGCTTGTACGTACCTAGCACAGATACGCAGTATTTT CTSSLYVPSTDTQYF
TRBJ1-1 TRBD1 TRBV20-1 many TGCAGTGCTGTGACAGGGTGGACCACTGAAGCTTTCTTT CSAVTGWTTEAFF
TRBJ2-7 - TRBV10-3 - TGTGCCATCAGTGAGCGGGCAGATACCTACGAGCAGTACTTC CAISERADTYEQYF
TRBJ2-1 TRBD2 TRBV5-6 - TGCGCCAGCAGCTTGGGCCTAGCGGCCCACAATGAGCATTTCTTC CASSLGLAAHNEHFF
TRBJ2-1 - TRBV11-2 many TGTGCCAGCAGCTTATTTGCGGTCAATGAGCAGTTCTTC CASSLFAVNEQFF
TRBJ1-4 - TRBV11-2 - TGTGCCAGCAGCTTCGCAAAACAGCTAGAAAAACTGTTTTTT CASSFAKQLEKLFF
TRBJ2-4 - TRBV11-2 - TGTCCCAGCAGCTTGGATCGGGGAAACTTTCGGTACTTC CPSSLDRGNFRYF
TRBJ1-2 - TRBV12-3/TRBV12-4 - TGTGCCGGCAGTGGGTGGAGGTGGGGCAGCCGGGGCTACACCTTC CAGSGWRWGSRGYTF
TRBJ2-7 - TRBV6-5 - TGTGCCAGCAGTTCCTCGACACGTACCTACGAGCAGTACTTC CASSSSTRTYEQYF
TRBJ2-7 - TRBV6-5 - TGTGTCAGCAATTACGGCAGTAGCTTGAGCTCCTACGAGCAGTACTTC CVSNYGSSLSSYEQYF
TRBJ2-1 - TRBV29-1 - TGCAGCGTTGGGGACCAGACTGGGCACTTCTTC CSVGDQTGHFF
TRBJ2-1 TRBD2 TRBV20-1 many TGCAGTGCTACAAAGCGAGCGGGAGTTTCCAATGAGCAGTTCTTC CSATKRAGVSNEQFF
TRBJ2-1 - TRBV12-3/TRBV12-4 - TGTGCCAGTGGTGCTTACTGGAGTGAGCAGTTCTTC CASGAYWSEQFF
TRBJ1-5 - TRBV12-3/TRBV12-4 - TGTGCCAGCAGACGGACCCACAATCAGCCCCAGCATTTT CASRRTHNQPQHF
TRBJ1-1 - TRBV29-1 - TGCAGCGTACGGAACACCTTGAACACTGAAGCTTTATTT CSVRNTLNTEALF
TRBJ2-1 - TRBV20-1 - TGCAGTGTTAGCTCCGCGGGATGGTACAATGAGCACTTCTTC CSVSSAGWYNEHFF
TRBJ1-2 - TRBV7-9 many TGTGCCAGCAGCCCACGGGAGGGGCATGGCTACACCTTC CASSPREGHGYTF
TRBJ2-1 TRBD2 TRBV5-5 many TGTGCCAGCAGCAGACTAGCGCGGGGGTCCAATGAGCAGTTCTTC CASSRLARGSNEQFF
TRBJ2-2 TRBD2 TRBV20-1 - TGTGGTCCTAGAGATATTAGCGGGGGGAATGCCGGGGAGCTGTTTTTT CGPRDISGGNAGELFF
TRBJ2-1 - TRBV29-1 - TGTAGCGTTGAAGACGGTGGGGGATGGTATGGGCAGTTCTTC CSVEDGGGWYGQFF
TRBJ2-1 TRBD2 TRBV20-1 - TGCAGTGCTCGGGACTACCTTACCTACAATGACGAGTTCTTC CSARDYLTYNDEFF
TRBJ2-3 - TRBV5-1 few TGCGCCAGCAGCTTGGATCCCTGGGAAGACACAGATACGCAGTATTTT CASSLDPWEDTDTQYF
TRBJ1-5 TRBD1 TRBV20-1 - TGCAATGCTCGGCAGGGGGGCGTGGGCAATCAGCCCCAGCATTTT CNARQGGVGNQPQHF
TRBJ2-2 - TRBV29-1 - TGCAGCACGATCGGGGGAGCAGGAGGGAAGCTGTTTTTT CSTIGGAGGKLFF
TRBJ2-5 - TRBV6-1 once TGTGCCAGCTCTCACGGGTATGAAGAGACCCAGTGCTTC CASSHGYEETQCF
TRBJ2-5 TRBD2 TRBV11-3 - TGTGCCAGCAGCTTAGAAGCGGGAGGGGGAGAGACCCAGAACTTC CASSLEAGGGETQNF
TRBJ1-6 - TRBV20-1 - TGCATTGCTAGGCTCGTGGGCAATAGGGATTCACCCCTCCACTTT CIARLVGNRDSPLHF
TRBJ1-5 - TRBV29-1 once TGCAGCGTTGTTTGGGATGTGGATCAGCCCCAACATTTT CSVVWDVDQPQHF